These T cell receptor beta chains were read from a single sample in a study of blood T cell repertoires in COVID-19. The data were produced by immunoSEQ multiplex PCR, yet TCRdb's version contains in-frame clones alone and is incomplete. Here the sample spans around 270,000 clones, 70% to 90% being singletons. Sequenced sample: PBMCs or T cells enriched from blood (not recorded which). The receptor set was obtained from a woman younger than 45 who had recovered from COVID-19. CDR3s include the opening cysteine and the closing phenylalanine or tryptophan. A D gene is named only where the DNA matches it firmly. Rows give clone size only sometimes, using once, few, many, or a class for an expanded clone.

J | D | V | length | size | DNA | CDR3
TRBJ1-2 | - | TRBV4-1 | 18 | - | TGCGCCAGCAGCCAAGATAGGACTAGGCAGGGAATCTACTATGGCTACACCTTC | CASSQDRTRQGIYYGYTF
TRBJ1-4 | TRBD1 | TRBV5-6 | 15 | - | TGTGCCAGCAGCCGTGCGTCGACAGGGGCTGAAAAACTGTTTTTT | CASSRASTGAEKLFF
TRBJ1-1 | - | TRBV19 | 14 | - | TGTGCCAGTAGTATCGGGGAAGGTGGCACTGAAGCTTTCTTT | CASSIGEGGTEAFF
TRBJ2-3 | TRBD1 | TRBV18 | 17 | - | TGTGCCAGCTCACCCCCCCGGCAGGGGGTTAGCACAGATACGCAGTATTTT | CASSPPRQGVSTDTQYF
TRBJ1-2 | - | TRBV7-6 | 13 | - | TGTGCCAGCAGCTTAACGGTTGACTATGGCTACACCTTC | CASSLTVDYGYTF
TRBJ2-7 | - | TRBV2 | 12 | - | TGTGCCAGTAGAGCTAACCTCCGTGAGCAGTACTTC | CASRANLREQYF
TRBJ1-1 | TRBD1 | TRBV5-4 | 14 | - | TGTGCCAGCAGCTTAACAGGGGGGAGGCCTGAAGCTTTCTTT | CASSLTGGRPEAFF
TRBJ2-7 | TRBD2 | TRBV2 | 15 | once | TGTGCCAGCAGTGAACGAGCGGGAGGGCGTAACGAGCAGTACTTC | CASSERAGGRNEQYF
TRBJ2-2 | - | TRBV28 | 16 | - | TGTGCCAGCAGTCCAACGTCGACAGGGAACACCGGGGAGCTGTTTTTT | CASSPTSTGNTGELFF
TRBJ2-2 | TRBD2 | TRBV2 | 16 | few | TGTGCCAGCACCCCCCGACTAGCGGGAGTAACCGGGGAGCTGTTTTTT | CASTPRLAGVTGELFF
TRBJ1-3 | - | TRBV9 | 12 | - | TGTGCCAGCAGCGCCGTTGGAAACACCATATATTTT | CASSAVGNTIYF
TRBJ1-5 | TRBD1 | TRBV30 | 20 | - | TGTGCCTGGAGTAGACGGACCGGGACAGGGAGACCGGATAGCAATCAGCCCCAGCATTTT | CAWSRRTGTGRPDSNQPQHF
TRBJ2-5 | - | TRBV28 | 16 | - | TGTGCCAGCAGTCCGGACATTACAGGGTTTTCTGAGACCCAGTACTTC | CASSPDITGFSETQYF
TRBJ1-5 | - | TRBV9 | 15 | - | TGTGCCAGCAGCGTAGACCAGGGTTCGGGTCAGCCCCAGCATTTT | CASSVDQGSGQPQHF
TRBJ2-7 | - | TRBV28 | 19 | - | TGTGCCAGCAGTTTGGGGTTCGGGGGCGGCGGGCAGGGGGCCTACGAGCAGTACTTC | CASSLGFGGGGQGAYEQYF
TRBJ2-1 | - | TRBV7-9 | 13 | - | TGTGCCAGCAGTATTAAAGGGGAAACCAAGCAGTTCTTC | CASSIKGETKQFF
TRBJ1-5 | - | TRBV15 | 15 | - | TGTGCCACCAGCAGACCTCGGGACATCTATCAGCCCCAGCATTTT | CATSRPRDIYQPQHF
TRBJ1-2 | - | TRBV30 | 12 | few | TGTGCCTGTTTCGGACAGAGGTATGGCTACACCTTC | CACFGQRYGYTF
TRBJ1-1 | - | TRBV12-3/TRBV12-4 | 13 | - | TGTGCCAGCAGTTTAAACAGGATGACTTCAGCTTTCTTT | CASSLNRMTSAFF
TRBJ2-3 | TRBD1 | TRBV6-5 | 15 | - | TGTGCCAGCAGTTACTCGGGACAGGGCACAGATACGCAGTATTTT | CASSYSGQGTDTQYF
TRBJ1-2 | - | TRBV28 | 15 | - | TGTGCCAGCAGCATGACCTCGGGACAAGCCTATGGCTACACCTTC | CASSMTSGQAYGYTF
TRBJ2-7 | TRBD1 | TRBV6-5 | 14 | - | TGTGCCAGCATCGGACAGGGGGGGATCTACGAGCAGTACTTC | CASIGQGGIYEQYF
TRBJ2-1 | - | TRBV7-2 | 16 | - | TGTGCCAGCAGCTCCCGTGCAGGGGAGCGTGTCAATGAGCAGTTCTTC | CASSSRAGERVNEQFF
TRBJ2-7 | TRBD2 | TRBV11-3 | 12 | - | TGTGCCGAGGCGGGGGTCGGCTACGAGCAGTACTTC | CAEAGVGYEQYF
TRBJ1-3 | - | TRBV7-9 | 15 | - | TGTGCCAGCAGCTTAGCGGCAGGGGCTGGAAACACCATATATTTT | CASSLAAGAGNTIYF
TRBJ1-3 | - | TRBV28 | 13 | - | TGTGCCAGCAGTTTATTCCGGGGAAACACCATATATTTT | CASSLFRGNTIYF
TRBJ2-1 | TRBD2 | TRBV7-6 | 16 | - | TGTGCCAGCAGCAAGACTAGCGGGGGGGTATTCAATGAGCAGTTCTTC | CASSKTSGGVFNEQFF
TRBJ2-1 | - | TRBV27 | 14 | - | TGTGCCAGCAGCCGCCAGACAGAAAACAATGAGCAGTTCTTC | CASSRQTENNEQFF
TRBJ2-3 | - | TRBV11-2 | 15 | - | TGTGCCAGCAGCTTAGATCTACAGATGACAGATACGCAGTATTTT | CASSLDLQMTDTQYF
TRBJ1-5 | - | TRBV28 | 15 | - | TGTGCCAGCAGTTTGGGAGGGAGTGGCAATCAGCCCCAGCATTTT | CASSLGGSGNQPQHF
TRBJ2-5 | TRBD1 | TRBV10-3 | 16 | - | TGTGCCATCAGTGAGTACCGGGACAGGGGTGTGGAGACCCAGTACTTC | CAISEYRDRGVETQYF
TRBJ1-4 | - | TRBV7-2 | 16 | - | TGTGCCAGCAGCTTAGGTGTAAGACTCGGTAATGAAAAACTGTTTTTT | CASSLGVRLGNEKLFF
TRBJ2-3 | TRBD2 | TRBV7-2 | 16 | - | TGTGCCAGCAGCTTACCGCGACTAGCAGCGGGGACTAGCATGTATTTT | CASSLPRLAAGTSMYF
TRBJ2-2 | - | TRBV2 | 16 | - | TGTGCCAGCAGCCTCACTCTCCAGGGGGGCACCGGGGAGCTGTTTTTT | CASSLTLQGGTGELFF
TRBJ2-7 | TRBD1 | TRBV6-5 | 14 | - | TGTGCCAGCAGCCAACAGGGGTGGGCTCACGAGCAGTACTTC | CASSQQGWAHEQYF
TRBJ1-2 | TRBD1 | TRBV25-1 | 13 | few | TGTGCCAGCAGTCTAGGGACAGCTTATGGCTACACCTTC | CASSLGTAYGYTF
TRBJ2-7 | - | TRBV2 | 10 | - | TGTGCCAGCAGTCTATACGAGCAGTACTTC | CASSLYEQYF
TRBJ2-1 | - | TRBV7-3 | 14 | - | TGTGCCAGCAGCTTCGCGTCCCGAGGTGATGAGCAGTTCTTC | CASSFASRGDEQFF
TRBJ2-7 | TRBD1 | TRBV5-8 | 12 | - | TGTGCCAGCGACAGGGTTGACTACGAGCAGTACTTC | CASDRVDYEQYF
TRBJ2-7 | TRBD2 | TRBV30 | 13 | - | TGTGCCTGGGCTCCCGAGCGGGAGTACGAGCAGTACTTC | CAWAPEREYEQYF
TRBJ2-7 | TRBD2 | TRBV4-2 | 16 | - | TGTGCCAGCAGCCAAGATTGGACTAGCGCAACCTACGAGCAGTACTTC | CASSQDWTSATYEQYF
TRBJ1-5 | - | TRBV21-1 | 12 | - | TGTGCCAGCAGCAAAAGACAGAAGCGCCAGCATTTT | CASSKRQKRQHF
TRBJ1-1 | - | TRBV7-2 | 11 | - | TGTGCCAGCAGCTTAGGTACAACAGCTTTCTTT | CASSLGTTAFF
TRBJ1-1 | TRBD1 | TRBV5-6 | 15 | once | TGTGCCAGCAGCCTTGGGGACAGGGGGCGAACTGAAGCTTTCTTT | CASSLGDRGRTEAFF
TRBJ1-2 | TRBD1 | TRBV19 | 14 | - | TGTGCCAGTAGTCCGGGACAGGGGAACTATGGCTACACCTTC | CASSPGQGNYGYTF
TRBJ2-7 | TRBD2 | TRBV28 | 15 | - | TGTGCCAGCAGTTTCGGGGGGGCCCCTCCCTACGAGCAGTACTTC | CASSFGGAPPYEQYF